One sample yielded the 24 T cell receptor beta chains listed below, sequenced in a study of T-cell reconstitution after alpha-beta-depleted transplantation in children. As it was prepared, the TCRbeta library received unique molecular identifiers. One entry per CDR3 protein results from TCRdb running MiXCR on the PCR reads. The sample shows about 400,000 distinct CDR3 sequences, about a fifth of them seen only once. The sequencing used PBMCs from the stem cell graft donor, collected from the stem cell graft. Every receptor here comes from a human donor who donated a stem cell graft to a child with acute myeloid leukemia.

This clonotype occurred many times. This chain connects TRBV20-1 to TRBJ1-2; unclear D gene. This CDR3 spans 14 amino acids. Trimming pared 3 bases from V and 1 base from J, leaving 12 bases between. Germline V gene data show CDR1 as DFQATT and CDR2 as SNEGSKA (reference sequence). CDR3 amino acids: CSASSHSVNYGYTF. CDR3 DNA sequence: TGCAGTGCTAGCAGTCATTCAGTTAACTATGGCTACACCTTC.

This clonotype was picked up many times. The chain combines TRBV29-1 with TRBJ2-7; the D call may be TRBD1 or TRBD2 (7 bases each). V was shortened by 6 bases and J by 2 bases, with 11 bases between the two germline ends. The CDR3 runs 12 residues. Germline V lookup: CDR1 SQVTM, CDR2 ANQGSEA. The CDR3 region has the DNA TGCAGCGTCTCAGGGGGGGCCTACGAGCAGTACTTC. It specifies CSVSGGAYEQYF.

The V gene is TRBV6-1, the J gene TRBJ2-7, with 7 bases aligning to TRBD1. J was trimmed by 3 bases and V by 3 bases; bases with no gene match: 8. Germline V CDR1 and CDR2: MNHNS, SASEGT. The CDR3 is made up of 15 amino acids. DNA for the CDR3: TGTGCCAGCAGTGACGGGGACAGCCTCCTCTACGAGCAGTACTTC. This sequence encodes CASSDGDSLLYEQYF.

This clonotype was seen only a few times. The chain joins TRBV25-1 to TRBJ2-7; D remains ambiguous. The CDR3 runs to 13 residues. Germline CDR1 is MGHDK and CDR2 is SYGVNS. Trimming stripped 7 bases from V and 0 bases from J, with 10 bases between. The DNA of the CDR3 is TGTGCCAGCACCAGGAGTAGCTCCTACGAGCAGTACTTC. This encodes CASTRSSSYEQYF.

The rearrangement links TRBV4-3 to TRBJ2-2, with D perhaps matching TRBD1 (5 bases). Germline V lookup: CDR1 LGHNA, CDR2 YSLEER. Trimming removed 4 bases at V and 13 bases at J, with 13 bases between. This CDR3 is 12 amino acids long. Here the CDR3 reads CASSRGQGGLFF. As DNA, the CDR3 is TGCGCCAGCAGCCGAGGTCAGGGTGGGCTGTTTTTT.

This clonotype has just a few counts. The chain recombines TRBV5-1 with TRBJ2-1; 8 bases are a match to TRBD2. The germline V gene has CDR1 SGHRS and CDR2 YFSETQ. The CDR3 is 15 residues long. V lost 10 bases, J lost 5 bases, and 14 bases stayed unmatched. For the CDR3, the DNA is TGCGCCGGTAGCCCGGAGCGGGAGTTCGACAATGAGCAGTTCTTC. This encodes CAGSPEREFDNEQFF.

The V call is TRBV24-1, the J call TRBJ2-1; 7 bases map to TRBD1. CDR1 KGHDR and CDR2 SFDVKD come from the germline V gene. V lost 0 bases to trimming and J lost 7 bases; unmatched junction nucleotides: 5. This CDR3 has 15 amino acids. CDR3 in amino acids: CATSDLLGQSNEQFF. The CDR3 nucleotides read TGTGCCACCAGTGATTTGCTGGGACAGTCAAATGAGCAGTTCTTC.

This clonotype was observed a few times. The rearrangement joins TRBV6-5 to TRBJ1-5; a weak D match, TRBD1 (5 bases). Trimming took off 6 bases at V and 4 bases at J, with 10 bases between the two ends. Germline V CDR1 and CDR2: MNHEY, SVGAGI. This CDR3 comprises 13 residues. CDR3 sequence: CASSPTVNQPQHF. Here the CDR3 DNA reads TGTGCCAGCAGCCCGACAGTAAATCAGCCCCAGCATTTT.

This clonotype has a count of ten or more. The gene calls are TRBV29-1 and TRBJ2-7; 7 bases are shared with TRBD1. Germline CDR1 and CDR2: SQVTM and ANQGSEA. This CDR3 contains 13 residues. The CDR3 coding sequence is TGCCTTACCGACAGGGACCACTCCTACGAGCAGTACTTC. This gives the protein CLTDRDHSYEQYF.

This clonotype has more than one count but fewer than ten. The chain couples TRBV12-3 or TRBV12-4 to TRBJ1-4; D is possibly TRBD1 (5 bases). The CDR3 contains 16 residues. The V end was cut by 5 bases, the J end by 6 bases, with 19 bases between. CDR3 DNA: TGTGCCAGCAGTGACTACCGGATGGGGACGCATGAAAAACTGTTTTTT. The encoded protein is CASSDYRMGTHEKLFF.

The genes are TRBV4-3 and TRBJ2-5; 9 positions agree with TRBD1. This CDR3 contains 16 residues. V shed 10 bases and J 5 bases; nucleotides not matched to a gene: 17. CDR1 and CDR2 (germline): LGHNA, YSLEER. The CDR3, as DNA: TGCGCCAAAATGAACGGAAAACAGGGGGCGCGGGAGACCCAGTACTTC. Translated: CAKMNGKQGARETQYF.

The rearrangement joins TRBV6-5 to TRBJ2-3, with 10 bases that match TRBD1. CDR1 MNHEY and CDR2 SVGAGI come from the germline V gene. V gave up 2 bases and J gave up 0 bases; unmatched junction bases: 5. This CDR3 is built from 17 residues. In DNA, the CDR3 is TGTGCCAGCAGTTACGGGAGACAGGGGGCCAGCACAGATACGCAGTATTTT. It specifies CASSYGRQGASTDTQYF.

This sequence joins TRBV2 and TRBJ2-6; TRBD2 might be the D (6 bases). The CDR3 spans 15 residues. V lost 7 bases and J 3 bases, leaving 13 bases between the germline ends. From germline, CDR1 is SNHLY and CDR2 FYNNEI. The CDR3 here is CASTGQGGGANVLTF. In DNA, the CDR3 is TGTGCCAGCACCGGTCAGGGAGGTGGGGCCAACGTCCTGACTTTC.

In this sample, this clonotype turned up a few times. The V and J genes are TRBV7-2 and TRBJ2-7, with D hard to call. The CDR3 runs to 12 residues. Trimming removed 5 bases at V and 4 bases at J, with 9 bases between. Germline V gene data show CDR1 as SGHTA and CDR2 as FQGNSA. The CDR3 region has the DNA TGTGCCAGCAGCCCGGACGAATACGAGCAGTACTTC. Protein product: CASSPDEYEQYF.

This clonotype was seen more than once but under ten times. V and J are TRBV7-2 and TRBJ1-5, with D maybe TRBD1 (5 bases). This CDR3 contains 15 residues. With 1 base removed from V and 5 bases from J, the gap between germline ends came to 12 bases. In germline, CDR1 is SGHTA, CDR2 FQGNSA. The CDR3 bases are TGTGCCAGCAGCTTAGATTCTGGGGGATATCAGCCCCAGCATTTT. Its translation: CASSLDSGGYQPQHF.

This clonotype appeared a few times. J is TRBJ2-1 and V is TRBV24-1; 7 positions match TRBD2. CDR1 is KGHDR, CDR2 SFDVKD, per germline. V lost 5 bases to trimming and J lost 1 base; unmatched junction nucleotides: 1. This CDR3 region has 14 residues. The CDR3 DNA is TGTGCCACCAGTGGCGGGAGTTCCTACAATGAGCAGTTCTTC. Its translation: CATSGGSSYNEQFF.

This chain connects TRBV5-6 to TRBJ1-5, with D tentatively TRBD1 (6 bases). V lost 4 bases and J lost 2, with 10 bases in between. The CDR3 extends over 14 amino acids. CDR1 SGHDT and CDR2 YYEEEE come from the germline V gene. Here the CDR3 DNA reads TGTGCCAGCAGCCTCTACAGGGGCAATCAGCCCCAGCATTTT. This codes for CASSLYRGNQPQHF.

The rearrangement joins TRBV15 to TRBJ2-7, with 7 bases aligning to TRBD2. The J segment lost 2 bases and the V segment lost 0 bases, leaving 16 bases of the junction unmatched. In germline, CDR1 is LNHNV, CDR2 YYDKDF (reference sequence). This CDR3 is 19 amino acids long. CDR3 coding DNA: TGTGCCACCAGCAGAGATTTGGCTTTTGGGAGGGAAAGGGCCTACGAGCAGTACTTC. Residues: CATSRDLAFGRERAYEQYF.

This chain uses TRBV2 with TRBJ2-1, with 7 bases lining up with TRBD2. Per germline, CDR1 SNHLY and CDR2 FYNNEI. The CDR3 covers 14 residues. V shed 5 bases and J 1 base; nucleotides not matched to a gene: 2. CDR3 in amino acids: CASSRDYSYNEQFF. CDR3 DNA: TGTGCCAGCAGTCGGGACTATTCCTACAATGAGCAGTTCTTC.

This clonotype was counted only a few times. The chain carries TRBV12-3 or TRBV12-4 and TRBJ2-7, with D perhaps assigned TRBD1 or TRBD2 (5 bases each). V shed 3 bases and J shed 5 bases, with 11 bases lying between them. The CDR3 length is 13 residues. The CDR3 DNA is TGTGCCAGCAGTTTTTTCGGGGACCACGAGCAGTACTTC. It is translated as CASSFFGDHEQYF.

The genes are TRBV7-8 and TRBJ2-1; D perhaps matches TRBD2 (9 bases). Germline lookup yields CDR1 SGHVS and CDR2 FQNEAQ. Trimming shortened V by 6 bases and J by 6 bases, and 18 bases separated the two germline ends. The CDR3 is made up of 15 amino acids. DNA of the CDR3: TGTGCCAGCAGACAGGGGGGACTAGCCGCCAATGAGCAGTTCTTC. This gives the protein CASRQGGLAANEQFF.

This clonotype was seen only a few times. The chain uses TRBV7-6 and TRBJ2-2; 7 nucleotides match TRBD1. The CDR3 has 15 amino acids. Germline V lookup: CDR1 SGHVS, CDR2 FNYEAQ. V shed 5 bases, J shed 1 base, and the junction held 4 bases outside the gene matches. The CDR3 nucleotides are TGTGCCAGCAGCAGGGGGCTCCAGAACACCGGGGAGCTGTTTTTT. Translation gives CASSRGLQNTGELFF.

The V and J genes are TRBV12-3 or TRBV12-4 and TRBJ2-1, with 8 bases matching TRBD2. The trim removed 3 bases at V and 7 bases at J, leaving 8 bases unmatched. The CDR3 consists of 15 residues. CDR3 protein: CASSLGSGSFNEQFF. In DNA form, the CDR3 reads TGTGCCAGCAGTTTGGGGAGCGGGAGTTTTAATGAGCAGTTCTTC.

The rearrangement joins TRBV6-8 to TRBJ2-5, with TRBD2 matching 9 bases. The CDR3 sequence is 19 residues long. Looked up from germline, CDR1 is MNHGY and CDR2 is SAAAGT. V lost 8 bases to trimming and J lost 1 base; unmatched junction nucleotides: 20. The CDR3 here is CASAGLAPGLGLPQETQYF. In nucleotides, the CDR3 is TGTGCCAGCGCGGGACTAGCTCCTGGTTTGGGGCTACCCCAAGAGACCCAGTACTTC.